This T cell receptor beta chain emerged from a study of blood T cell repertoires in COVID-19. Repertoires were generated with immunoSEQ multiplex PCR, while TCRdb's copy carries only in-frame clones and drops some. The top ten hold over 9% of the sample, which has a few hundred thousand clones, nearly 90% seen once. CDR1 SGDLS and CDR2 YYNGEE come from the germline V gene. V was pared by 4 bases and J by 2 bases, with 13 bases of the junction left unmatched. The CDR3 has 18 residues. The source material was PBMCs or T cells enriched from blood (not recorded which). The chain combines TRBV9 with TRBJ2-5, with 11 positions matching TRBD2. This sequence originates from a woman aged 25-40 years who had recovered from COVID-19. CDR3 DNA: TGTGCCAGCAGCCACCTCGCCGGGACTAGCGGAGCTCAAGAGACCCAGTACTTC. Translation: CASSHLAGTSGAQETQYF. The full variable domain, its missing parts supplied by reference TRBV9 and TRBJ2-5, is DSGVTQTPKHLITATGQRVTLRCSPRSGDLSVYWYQQSLDQGLQFLIQYYNGEERAKGNILERFSAQQFPDLHSELNLSSLELGDSALYFCASSHLAGTSGAQETQYFGPGTRLLVL.